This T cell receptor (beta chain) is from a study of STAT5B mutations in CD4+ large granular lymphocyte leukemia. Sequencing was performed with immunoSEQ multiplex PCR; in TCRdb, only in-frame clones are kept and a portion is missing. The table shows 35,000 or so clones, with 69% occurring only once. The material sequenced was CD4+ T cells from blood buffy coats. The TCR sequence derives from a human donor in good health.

CDR3 protein: CASRPNPAGQGIYGYTF. The CDR3 nucleotides are TGTGCCAGTAGACCTAATCCAGCGGGACAGGGAATCTATGGCTACACCTTC. The V and J genes are TRBV19 and TRBJ1-2, with TRBD1 matching 9 bases. The CDR3 length is 17 residues. In germline, CDR1 is LNHDA, CDR2 SQIVND (reference sequence). Trimming cost V 6 bases and J 4 bases; bases outside gene matches: 15.